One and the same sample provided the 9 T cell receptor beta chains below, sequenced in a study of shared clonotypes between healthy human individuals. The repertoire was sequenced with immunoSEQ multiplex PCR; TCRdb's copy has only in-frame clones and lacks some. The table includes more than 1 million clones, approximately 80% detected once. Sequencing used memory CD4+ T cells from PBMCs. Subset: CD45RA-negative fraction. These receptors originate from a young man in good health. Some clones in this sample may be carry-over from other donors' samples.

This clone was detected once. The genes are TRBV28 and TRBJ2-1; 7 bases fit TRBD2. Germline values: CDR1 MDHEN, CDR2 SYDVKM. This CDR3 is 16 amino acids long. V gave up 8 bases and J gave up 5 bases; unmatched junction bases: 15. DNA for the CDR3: TGTGCCAGCGGAAACCCCGGGACTATAGTGGACAATGAGCAGTTCTTC. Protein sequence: CASGNPGTIVDNEQFF.

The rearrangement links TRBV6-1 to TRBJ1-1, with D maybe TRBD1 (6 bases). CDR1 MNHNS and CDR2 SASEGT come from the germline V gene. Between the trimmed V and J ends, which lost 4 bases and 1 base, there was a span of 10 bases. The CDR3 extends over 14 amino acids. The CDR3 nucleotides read TGTGCCAGCAGTGCCACAGGGCCGAACACTGAAGCTTTCTTT. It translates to CASSATGPNTEAFF.

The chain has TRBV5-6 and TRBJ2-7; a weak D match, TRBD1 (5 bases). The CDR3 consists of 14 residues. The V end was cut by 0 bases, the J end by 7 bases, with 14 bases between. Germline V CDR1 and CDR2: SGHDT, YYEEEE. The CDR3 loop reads CASSLGQGVREQYF. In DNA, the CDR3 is TGTGCCAGCAGCTTGGGTCAGGGTGTTAGGGAGCAGTACTTC. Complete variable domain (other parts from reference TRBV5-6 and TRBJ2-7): DAGVTQSPTHLIKTRGQQVTLRCSPKSGHDTVSWYQQALGQGPQFIFQYYEEEERQRGNFPDRFSGHQFPNYSSELNVNALLLGDSALYLCASSLGQGVREQYFGPGTRLTVT.

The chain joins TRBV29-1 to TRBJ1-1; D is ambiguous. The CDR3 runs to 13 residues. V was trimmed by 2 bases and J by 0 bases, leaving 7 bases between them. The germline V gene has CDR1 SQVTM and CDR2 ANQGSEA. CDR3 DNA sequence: TGCAGCGTTGAAAGCAGATTGAACACTGAAGCTTTCTTT. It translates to CSVESRLNTEAFF.

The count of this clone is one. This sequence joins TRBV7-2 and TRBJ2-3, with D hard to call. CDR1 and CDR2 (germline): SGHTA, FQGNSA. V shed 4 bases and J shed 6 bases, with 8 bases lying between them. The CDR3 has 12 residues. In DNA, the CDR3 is TGTGCCAGCAGCTCTACTTTGGATACGCAGTATTTT. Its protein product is CASSSTLDTQYF.

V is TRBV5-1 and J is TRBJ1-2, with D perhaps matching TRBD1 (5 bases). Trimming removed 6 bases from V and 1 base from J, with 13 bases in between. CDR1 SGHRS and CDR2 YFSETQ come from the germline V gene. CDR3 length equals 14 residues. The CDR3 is CASTLSGLNYGYTF. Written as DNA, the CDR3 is TGCGCCAGCACGCTGTCAGGGCTTAACTATGGCTACACCTTC.

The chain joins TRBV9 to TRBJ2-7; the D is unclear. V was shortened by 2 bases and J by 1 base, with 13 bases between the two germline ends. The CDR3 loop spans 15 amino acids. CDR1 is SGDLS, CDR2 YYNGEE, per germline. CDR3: CASSVASAMSYEQYF. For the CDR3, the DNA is TGTGCCAGCAGCGTTGCGTCAGCGATGTCCTACGAGCAGTACTTC.

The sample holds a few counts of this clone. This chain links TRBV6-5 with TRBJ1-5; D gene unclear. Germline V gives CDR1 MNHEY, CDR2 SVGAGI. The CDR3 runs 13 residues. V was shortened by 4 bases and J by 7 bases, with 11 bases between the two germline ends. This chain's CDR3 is CASSFRVSQPQHF. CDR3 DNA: TGTGCCAGCAGTTTTAGGGTGAGCCAGCCCCAGCATTTT.

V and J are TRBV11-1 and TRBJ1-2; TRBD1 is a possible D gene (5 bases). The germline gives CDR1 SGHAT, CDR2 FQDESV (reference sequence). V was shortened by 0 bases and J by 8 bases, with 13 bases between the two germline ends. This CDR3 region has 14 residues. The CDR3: CASSLAPEGQGYTF. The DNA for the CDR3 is TGTGCCAGCAGCTTAGCGCCTGAGGGGCAGGGCTACACCTTC.